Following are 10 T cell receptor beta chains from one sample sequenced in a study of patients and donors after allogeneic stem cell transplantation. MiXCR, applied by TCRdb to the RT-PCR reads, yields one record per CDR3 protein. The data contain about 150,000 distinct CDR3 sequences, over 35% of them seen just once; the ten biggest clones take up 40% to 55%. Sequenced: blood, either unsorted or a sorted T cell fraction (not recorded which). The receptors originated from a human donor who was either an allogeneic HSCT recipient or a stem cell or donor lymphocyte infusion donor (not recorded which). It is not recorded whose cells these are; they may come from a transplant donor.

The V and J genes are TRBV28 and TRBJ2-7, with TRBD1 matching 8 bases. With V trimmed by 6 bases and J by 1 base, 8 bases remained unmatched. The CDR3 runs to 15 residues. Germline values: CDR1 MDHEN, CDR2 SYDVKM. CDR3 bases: TGTGCCAGCAGCCGCGGACAGGGTAGATCCTACGAGCAGTACGTC. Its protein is CASSRGQGRSYEQYV.

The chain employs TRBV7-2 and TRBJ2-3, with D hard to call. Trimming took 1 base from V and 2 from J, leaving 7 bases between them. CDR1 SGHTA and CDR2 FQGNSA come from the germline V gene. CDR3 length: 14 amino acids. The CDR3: CASSLGPVTDTQYF. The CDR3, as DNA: TGTGCCAGCAGCTTAGGACCGGTCACAGATACGCAGTATTTT. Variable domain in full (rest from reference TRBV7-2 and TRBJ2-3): GAGVSQSPSNKVTEKGKDVELRCDPISGHTALYWYRQSLGQGLEFLIYFQGNSAPDKSGLPSDRFSAERTGGSVSTLTIQRTQQEDSAVYLCASSLGPVTDTQYFGPGTRLTVL.

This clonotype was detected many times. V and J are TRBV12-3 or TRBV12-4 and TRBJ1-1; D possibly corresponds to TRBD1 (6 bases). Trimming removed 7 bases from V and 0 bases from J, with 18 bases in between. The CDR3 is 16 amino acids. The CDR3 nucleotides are TGTGCCAGCAACAAGAACCCGGGACAAATGAACACTGAAGCTTTCTTT. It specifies CASNKNPGQMNTEAFF.

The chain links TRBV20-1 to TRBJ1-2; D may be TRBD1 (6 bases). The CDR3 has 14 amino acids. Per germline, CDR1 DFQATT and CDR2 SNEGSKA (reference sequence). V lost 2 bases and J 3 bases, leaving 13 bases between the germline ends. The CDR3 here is CSARPTGLYYGYTF. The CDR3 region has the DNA TGCAGTGCTAGACCGACAGGCCTCTACTATGGCTACACCTTC.

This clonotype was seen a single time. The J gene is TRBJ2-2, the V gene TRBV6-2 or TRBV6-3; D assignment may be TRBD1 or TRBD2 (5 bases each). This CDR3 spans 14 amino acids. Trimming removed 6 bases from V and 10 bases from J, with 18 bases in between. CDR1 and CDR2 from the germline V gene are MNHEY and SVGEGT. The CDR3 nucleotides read TGTGCCAGCAGGCCCGGATTGGGGGTCTCGGAGCTGTTTTTT. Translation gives CASRPGLGVSELFF.

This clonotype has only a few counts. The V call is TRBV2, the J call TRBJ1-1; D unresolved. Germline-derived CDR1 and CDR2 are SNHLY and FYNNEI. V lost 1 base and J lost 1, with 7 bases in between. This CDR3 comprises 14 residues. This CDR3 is CASSEGHPNTEAFF. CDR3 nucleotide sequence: TGTGCCAGCAGTGAAGGGCACCCGAACACTGAAGCTTTCTTT.

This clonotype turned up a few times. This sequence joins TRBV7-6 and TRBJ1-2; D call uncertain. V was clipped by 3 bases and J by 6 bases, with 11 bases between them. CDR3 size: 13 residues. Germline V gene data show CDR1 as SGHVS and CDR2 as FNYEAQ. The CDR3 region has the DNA TGTGCCAGCAGCTTGAACGGCGTCGATGGCTACACCTTC. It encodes CASSLNGVDGYTF.

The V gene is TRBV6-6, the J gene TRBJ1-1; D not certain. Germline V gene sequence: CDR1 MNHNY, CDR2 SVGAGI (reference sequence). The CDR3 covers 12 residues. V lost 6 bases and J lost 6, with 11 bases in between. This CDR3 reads CASSQWVPEAFF. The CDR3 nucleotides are TGTGCCAGCAGCCAATGGGTCCCTGAAGCTTTCTTT.

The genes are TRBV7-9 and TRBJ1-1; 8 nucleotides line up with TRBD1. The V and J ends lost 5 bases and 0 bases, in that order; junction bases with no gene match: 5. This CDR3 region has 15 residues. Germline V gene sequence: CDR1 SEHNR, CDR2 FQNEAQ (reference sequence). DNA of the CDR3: TGTGCCAGCAGCCCGGGACAGGCCGTGAACACTGAAGCTTTCTTT. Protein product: CASSPGQAVNTEAFF.

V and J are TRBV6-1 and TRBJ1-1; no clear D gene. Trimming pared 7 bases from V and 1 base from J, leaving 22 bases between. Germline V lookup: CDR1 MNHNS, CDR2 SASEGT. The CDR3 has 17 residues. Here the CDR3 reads CASTPPWRGGKNTEAFF. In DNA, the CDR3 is TGTGCCAGCACACCGCCTTGGAGAGGTGGGAAGAACACTGAAGCTTTCTTT.